The rows below give T cell receptor beta chains drawn from one sample of a study of shared clonotypes between healthy human individuals. Sequencing used immunoSEQ multiplex PCR; TCRdb keeps in-frame clones, though not all of them. The sample contains about 1.5 million clones, 95% to 99% of which appear only once. The material sequenced was naive CD4+ T cells sorted from blood. These receptor sequences come from a man aged 30 to 39 in good health. The CDR3 runs from the conserved cysteine through the conserved F or W. Fields, in order: clone size, D gene, V gene, CDR3 length, J gene, CDR3 protein, CDR3 DNA. A D gene is named only where the DNA matches it firmly. The size field is filled for only some rows; it gives once, few, many or a size class.

NA	NA	TRBV7-7	16	TRBJ2-2	CASSRETEIAGGELFF	TGTGCTAGCAGCCGGGAGACAGAAATTGCCGGCGGGGAGCTGTTTTTT
NA	NA	TRBV5-1	13	TRBJ2-7	CASSLAGPGIRYF	TGCGCCAGCAGCTTGGCCGGTCCAGGTATAAGGTACTTC
NA	TRBD2	TRBV7-6	16	TRBJ2-1	CASSRGAREGHNEQFF	TGTGCCAGCAGCCGGGGGGCGCGGGAGGGCCACAATGAGCAGTTCTTC
NA	NA	TRBV9	13	TRBJ1-2	CASSVAPNYGYTF	TGTGCCAGCAGCGTAGCCCCGAACTATGGCTACACCTTC
NA	TRBD1	TRBV5-1	15	TRBJ1-1	CASSGGTGISAEAFF	TGCGCCAGCAGCGGGGGGACAGGGATAAGCGCTGAAGCTTTCTTT
NA	NA	TRBV15	17	TRBJ2-7	CATSRGGGRRQSYEQYF	TGTGCCACCAGCAGAGGGGGGGGCCGGAGACAATCCTACGAGCAGTACTTC
NA	NA	TRBV27	13	TRBJ1-3	CASSWGPGNTIYF	TGTGCCAGCAGTTGGGGTCCTGGAAACACCATATATTTT
NA	TRBD1	TRBV7-9	17	TRBJ1-1	CASSRGTGGVMNTEAFF	TGTGCCAGCAGCCGGGGGACAGGGGGCGTTATGAACACTGAAGCTTTCTTT
NA	TRBD2	TRBV28	14	TRBJ2-1	CASSRLAGVNEQFF	TGTGCCAGCAGTCGACTAGCGGGAGTTAATGAGCAGTTCTTC
NA	TRBD2	TRBV28	15	TRBJ2-7	CASSLTSGMSYEQYF	TGTGCCAGCAGTTTGACTAGCGGGATGTCCTACGAGCAGTACTTC
NA	TRBD2	TRBV7-9	16	TRBJ2-1	CASSLGREGSVNEQFF	TGTGCCAGCAGCTTAGGGCGGGAGGGGTCGGTGAATGAGCAGTTCTTC
NA	NA	TRBV10-1	14	TRBJ1-5	CATIEYRFNQPQHF	TGCGCCACTATAGAATACAGATTCAATCAGCCCCAGCATTTT
NA	TRBD1	TRBV25-1	16	TRBJ2-2	CASSVTGTGNTGELFF	TGTGCCAGCAGTGTGACCGGGACAGGTAACACCGGGGAGCTGTTTTTT
NA	TRBD2	TRBV9	16	TRBJ2-2	CASSVAGGGYTGELFF	TGTGCCAGCAGCGTCGCGGGAGGGGGTTACACCGGGGAGCTGTTTTTT
NA	NA	TRBV14	16	TRBJ2-5	CASSQFDGQKQETQYF	TGTGCCAGCAGCCAGTTCGACGGACAGAAACAAGAGACCCAGTACTTC
NA	NA	TRBV5-1	13	TRBJ2-1	CATKTGPQGEQFF	TGCGCCACTAAGACAGGACCTCAGGGTGAGCAGTTCTTC
NA	NA	TRBV18	15	TRBJ1-1	CASSPPGRMNTEAFF	TGTGCCAGCTCACCACCGGGACGGATGAACACTGAAGCTTTCTTT
NA	NA	TRBV7-3	14	TRBJ1-5	CASRSGYSNQPQHF	TGTGCCAGCAGATCCGGTTATAGCAATCAGCCCCAGCATTTT
NA	NA	TRBV10-3	16	TRBJ1-5	CAISEFHTSSNQPQHF	TGTGCCATCAGTGAATTCCACACATCAAGCAATCAGCCCCAGCATTTT
NA	NA	TRBV4-2	15	TRBJ2-7	CASSQESGLSYEQYF	TGTGCCAGCAGCCAAGAAAGCGGCCTATCCTACGAGCAGTACTTC
NA	TRBD1	TRBV18	13	TRBJ1-1	CASSQQGGTEAFF	TGTGCCAGCTCACAACAGGGGGGGACTGAAGCTTTCTTT
NA	NA	TRBV11-2	15	TRBJ2-1	CASSPVPRDSNEQFF	TGTGCCAGCAGCCCGGTCCCCCGAGACAGCAATGAGCAGTTCTTC
NA	NA	TRBV18	15	TRBJ2-2	CASSPSVVNTGELFF	TGTGCCAGCTCACCTAGCGTGGTGAACACCGGGGAGCTGTTTTTT
NA	NA	TRBV6-5	15	TRBJ2-5	CASSYDGPAGETQYF	TGTGCCAGCAGTTACGATGGCCCGGCAGGGGAGACCCAGTACTTC
NA	NA	TRBV4-3	15	TRBJ2-1	CASSQTWDPYNEQFF	TGCGCCAGCAGCCAAACGTGGGATCCGTACAATGAGCAGTTCTTC
NA	NA	TRBV7-3	15	TRBJ2-1	CASSLTGGNYNEQFF	TGTGCCAGCAGCTTAACTGGCGGGAACTACAATGAGCAGTTCTTC
once	NA	TRBV5-1	15	TRBJ1-3	CASSPRQVSGNTIYF	TGCGCCAGCAGCCCGCGACAGGTCTCTGGAAACACCATATATTTT
NA	NA	TRBV28	14	TRBJ2-5	CASRAGTAQETQYF	TGTGCCAGCAGGGCTGGGACGGCTCAAGAGACCCAGTACTTC
NA	NA	TRBV18	13	TRBJ2-7	CASSTDSLGEQYF	TGTGCCAGCTCAACGGACTCCTTGGGCGAGCAGTACTTC